Listed below are T cell receptor beta chains from one sample, sequenced in a study of blood T cell repertoires in COVID-19. Some clones are missing from TCRdb's copy, which holds only in-frame ones; the method was immunoSEQ multiplex PCR. The sample records tens of thousands of clones, roughly 90% being singletons. What was sequenced was peripheral blood. Receptors originate from an elderly man with active or convalescent COVID-19. Both conserved end residues are part of each CDR3. Each record gives: D gene, J gene, V gene, clone size, CDR3 protein, CDR3 DNA. D genes are given only for firm matches. Size is omitted from some rows. Given values are once, few, many or a class for expanded clones.

TRBD1	TRBJ1-5	TRBV4-3	NA	CASSQDLRWGQGVLHQPQHF	TGCGCCAGCAGCCAAGATCTGAGGTGGGGACAGGGGGTACTACATCAGCCCCAGCATTTT
NA	TRBJ1-4	TRBV6-2/TRBV6-3	NA	CASSYSSGGSEKLFF	TGTGCCAGCAGTTACTCAAGCGGCGGGAGCGAAAAACTGTTTTTT
NA	TRBJ2-3	TRBV11-2	few	CASSLVGPDHICF	TGTGCCAGCAGCTTAGTTGGGCCCGACCACATATGTTTT
NA	TRBJ2-7	TRBV28	NA	CASASRDEQYF	TGTGCCAGCGCTTCTCGGGACGAGCAGTACTTC
NA	TRBJ1-4	TRBV5-1	NA	CASSLEAENEKLFF	TGCGCCAGCAGCTTGGAGGCGGAGAATGAAAAACTGTTTTTT
TRBD1	TRBJ1-2	TRBV6-5	NA	CASRPTGGGGYTF	TGTGCCAGCAGACCAACAGGGGGCGGCGGCTACACCTTC
NA	TRBJ1-5	TRBV19	NA	CASSIQAGQPQHF	TGTGCCAGTAGTATCCAGGCGGGTCAGCCCCAGCATTTT
NA	TRBJ1-6	TRBV4-2	NA	CASSPRGGAGSPLHF	TGTGCCAGCAGCCCCCGAGGGGGGGCGGGTTCACCCCTCCACTTT
NA	TRBJ2-1	TRBV7-2	once	CASSGARIVGQFF	TGTGCCAGCAGCGGGGCGCGGATTGTTGGGCAGTTCTTC
NA	TRBJ1-2	TRBV6-5	few	CATKTPGRILGGYTF	TGTGCCACCAAAACCCCGGGAAGGATACTAGGTGGCTACACCTTC
NA	TRBJ2-7	TRBV19	NA	CASSTGGNTYEQYF	TGTGCCAGTAGTACTGGCGGGAATACCTACGAGCAGTACTTC
TRBD1	TRBJ2-5	TRBV4-1	NA	CASSQAWTGGRETQYF	TGCGCCAGCAGCCAAGCCTGGACAGGGGGCAGAGAGACCCAGTACTTC
TRBD1	TRBJ1-1	TRBV18	NA	CASSPGTVSTEAFF	TGTGCCAGCTCACCGGGGACAGTCAGCACTGAAGCTTTCTTT
TRBD2	TRBJ2-1	TRBV5-4	NA	CASSLGSSGTYNEQFF	TGTGCCAGCAGCTTGGGATCTAGCGGGACCTACAATGAGCAGTTCTTC
TRBD1	TRBJ1-1	TRBV6-5	NA	CASRGPGGWTEAFF	TGTGCCAGCAGGGGACCAGGGGGATGGACTGAAGCTTTCTTT
TRBD1	TRBJ2-7	TRBV7-2	NA	CASSYPGTDEQYF	TGTGCCAGCAGCTACCCGGGGACAGATGAGCAGTACTTC
TRBD1	TRBJ2-3	TRBV6-5	NA	CASSLDRAYSDTQYF	TGTGCCAGCAGTTTAGACAGGGCTTACTCAGATACGCAGTATTTT
NA	TRBJ2-6	TRBV7-9	NA	CASSLVWSSGANVLTF	TGTGCCAGCAGCTTAGTGTGGAGCTCTGGGGCCAACGTCCTGACTTTC
NA	TRBJ2-7	TRBV10-3	NA	CAISGEYEQYF	TGTGCCATCAGTGGGGAGTACGAGCAGTACTTC